One T cell receptor beta chain is described in this entry. This CDR3 fails to terminate in the conserved phenylalanine or tryptophan, so it likely reflects a read error. The library came from three nested PCR rounds adapted from ARM-PCR protocols. TCRdb re-derived calls from the multiplex PCR reads in MiXCR, one entry per CDR3 protein. Of under 250,000 distinct CDR3 sequences in the sample, over 55% were seen once. RNA was extracted from bulk tissue without any cell sorting. The data stem from a study of tumor and adjacent non-tumor tissue in lung cancer. CDR1 is MDHEN, CDR2 SYDVKM, per germline. This CDR3 contains 19 residues. V was clipped by 5 bases and J by 3 bases; unmatched bases: 17.

This chain joins TRBV28 and TRBJ2-7; TRBD2 matches at 12 bases. Sequenced input: lung tumor tissue. The sequence was collected from a man aged 55 to 70 with non-small cell lung cancer. The CDR3 loop reads CASSPIRASGGAGGYEQYL. The CDR3 DNA follows: TGTGCCAGCAGTCCCATTCGGGCTAGCGGGGGGGCAGGGGGCTACGAGCAGTACCTC.